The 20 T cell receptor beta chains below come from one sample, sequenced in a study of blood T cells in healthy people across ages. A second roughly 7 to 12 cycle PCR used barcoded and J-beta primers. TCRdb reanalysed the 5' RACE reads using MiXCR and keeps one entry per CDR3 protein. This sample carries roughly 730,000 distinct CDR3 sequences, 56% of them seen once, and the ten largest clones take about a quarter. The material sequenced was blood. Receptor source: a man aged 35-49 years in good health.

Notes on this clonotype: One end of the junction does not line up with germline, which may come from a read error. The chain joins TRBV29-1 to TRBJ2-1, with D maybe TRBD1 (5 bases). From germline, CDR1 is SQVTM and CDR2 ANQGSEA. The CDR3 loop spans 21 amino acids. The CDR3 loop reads CSVASRALLSSQTRQNNKQFF. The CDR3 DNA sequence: TGCAGCGTTGCTTCCAGGGCCCTATTGTCTTCTCAAACCAGACAAAACAATAAGCAGTTCTTC.

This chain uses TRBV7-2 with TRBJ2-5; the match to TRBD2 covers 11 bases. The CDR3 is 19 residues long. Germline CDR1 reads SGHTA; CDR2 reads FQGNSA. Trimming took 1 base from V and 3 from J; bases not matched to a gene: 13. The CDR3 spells CASSLVGSGGAAAEETQYF. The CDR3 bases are TGTGCCAGCAGCTTAGTTGGTAGCGGGGGGGCGGCGGCGGAAGAGACCCAGTACTTC.

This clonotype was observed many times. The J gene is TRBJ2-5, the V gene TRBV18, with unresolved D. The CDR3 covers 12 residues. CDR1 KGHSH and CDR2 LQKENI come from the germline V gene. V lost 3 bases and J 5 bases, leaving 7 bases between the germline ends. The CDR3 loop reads CASSPSRETQYF. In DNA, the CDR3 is TGTGCCAGCTCACCTTCCCGGGAGACCCAGTACTTC. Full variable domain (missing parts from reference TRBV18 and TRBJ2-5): NAGVMQNPRHLVRRRGQEARLRCSPMKGHSHVYWYRQLPEEGLKFMVYLQKENIIDESGMPKERFSAEFPKEGPSILRIQQVVRGDSAAYFCASSPSRETQYFGPGTRLLVL.

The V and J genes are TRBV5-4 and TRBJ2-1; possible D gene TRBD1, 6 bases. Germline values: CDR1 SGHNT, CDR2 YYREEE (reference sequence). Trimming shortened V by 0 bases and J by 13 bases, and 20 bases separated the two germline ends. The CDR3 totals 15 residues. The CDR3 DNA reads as TGTGCCAGCAGCTTGGGGGCAGGGGATGAAGAGACCCAGTTCTTC. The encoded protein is CASSLGAGDEETQFF.

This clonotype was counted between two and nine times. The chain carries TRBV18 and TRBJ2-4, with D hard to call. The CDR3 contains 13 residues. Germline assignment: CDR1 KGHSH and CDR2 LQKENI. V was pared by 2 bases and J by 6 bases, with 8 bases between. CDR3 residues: CASSPSSGNIQYF. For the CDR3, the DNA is TGTGCCAGCTCACCAAGTTCAGGAAACATTCAGTACTTC.

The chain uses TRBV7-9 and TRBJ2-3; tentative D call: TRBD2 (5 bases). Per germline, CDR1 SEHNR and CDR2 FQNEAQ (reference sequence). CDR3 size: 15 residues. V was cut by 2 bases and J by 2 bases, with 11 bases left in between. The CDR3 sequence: CASSLSWRATDTQYF. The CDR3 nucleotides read TGTGCCAGCAGCTTAAGCTGGCGGGCCACAGATACGCAGTATTTT.

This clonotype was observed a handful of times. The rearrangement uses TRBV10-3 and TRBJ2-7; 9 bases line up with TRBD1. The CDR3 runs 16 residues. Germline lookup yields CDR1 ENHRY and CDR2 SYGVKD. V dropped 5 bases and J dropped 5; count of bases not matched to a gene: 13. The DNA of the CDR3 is TGTGCCATCAGTTTGCAGCCGGGACAGGGTCTCGACGAGCAGTACTTC. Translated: CAISLQPGQGLDEQYF.

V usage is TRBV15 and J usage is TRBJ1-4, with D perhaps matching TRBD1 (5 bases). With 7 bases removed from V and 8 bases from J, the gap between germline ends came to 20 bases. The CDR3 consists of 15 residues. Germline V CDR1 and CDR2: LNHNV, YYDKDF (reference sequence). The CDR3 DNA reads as TGTGCCACCAATCTCGGACACCTCGAGGGGGAAAAACTGTTTTTT. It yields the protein CATNLGHLEGEKLFF. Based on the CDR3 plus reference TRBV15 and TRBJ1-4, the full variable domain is DAMVIQNPRYQVTQFGKPVTLSCSQTLNHNVMYWYQQKSSQAPKLLFHYYDKDFNNEADTPDNFQSRRPNTSFCFLDIRSPGLGDTAMYLCATNLGHLEGEKLFFGSGTQLSVL.

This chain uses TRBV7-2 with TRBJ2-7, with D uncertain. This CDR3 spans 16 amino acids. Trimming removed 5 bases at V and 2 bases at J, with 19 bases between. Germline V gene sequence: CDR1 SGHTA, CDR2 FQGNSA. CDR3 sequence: CASSRATDRGTYEQYF. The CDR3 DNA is TGTGCCAGCAGCCGCGCTACGGATCGAGGAACCTACGAGCAGTACTTC.

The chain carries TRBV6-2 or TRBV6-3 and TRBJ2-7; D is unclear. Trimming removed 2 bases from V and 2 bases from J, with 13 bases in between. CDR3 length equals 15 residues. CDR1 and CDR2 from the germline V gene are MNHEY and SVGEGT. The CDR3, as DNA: TGTGCCAGCAGTTACGGATTGACGGCCCCCTACGAGCAGTACTTC. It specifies CASSYGLTAPYEQYF.

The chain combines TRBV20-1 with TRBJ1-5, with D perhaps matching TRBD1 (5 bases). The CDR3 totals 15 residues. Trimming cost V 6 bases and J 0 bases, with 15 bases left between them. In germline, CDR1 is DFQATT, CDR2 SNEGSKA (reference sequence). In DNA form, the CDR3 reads TGCAGTGCCATAGGGCCAGGGTCTAGCAATCAGCCCCAGCATTTT. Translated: CSAIGPGSSNQPQHF.

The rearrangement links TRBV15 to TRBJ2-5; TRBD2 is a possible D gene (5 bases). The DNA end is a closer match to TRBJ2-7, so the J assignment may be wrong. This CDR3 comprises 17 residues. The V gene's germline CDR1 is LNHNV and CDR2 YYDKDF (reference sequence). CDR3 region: CATSRDLNRETPYEQYF. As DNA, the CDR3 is TGTGCCACCAGCAGAGATCTTAACCGGGAAACCCCCTACGAGCAGTACTTC.

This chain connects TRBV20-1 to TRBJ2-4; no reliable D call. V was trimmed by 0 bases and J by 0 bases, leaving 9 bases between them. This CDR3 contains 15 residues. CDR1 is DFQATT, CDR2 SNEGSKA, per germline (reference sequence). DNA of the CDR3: TGCAGTGCTAGAGATCCAGTTTTAGCCAAAAACATTCAGTACTTC. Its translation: CSARDPVLAKNIQYF.

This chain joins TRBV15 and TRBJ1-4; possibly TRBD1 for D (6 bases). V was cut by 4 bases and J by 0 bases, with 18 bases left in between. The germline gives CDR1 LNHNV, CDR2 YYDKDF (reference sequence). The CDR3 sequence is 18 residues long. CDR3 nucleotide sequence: TGTGCCACCAGCACATTTCTGACAGGCCCCGCAACTAATGAAAAACTGTTTTTT. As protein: CATSTFLTGPATNEKLFF. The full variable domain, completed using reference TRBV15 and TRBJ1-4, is DAMVIQNPRYQVTQFGKPVTLSCSQTLNHNVMYWYQQKSSQAPKLLFHYYDKDFNNEADTPDNFQSRRPNTSFCFLDIRSPGLGDTAMYLCATSTFLTGPATNEKLFFGSGTQLSVL.

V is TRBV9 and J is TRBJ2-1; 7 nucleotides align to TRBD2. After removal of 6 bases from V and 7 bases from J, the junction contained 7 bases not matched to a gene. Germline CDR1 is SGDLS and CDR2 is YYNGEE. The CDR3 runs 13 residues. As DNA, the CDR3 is TGTGCCAGCACGGCGGGGACTACAAATGAGCAGTTCTTC. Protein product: CASTAGTTNEQFF.

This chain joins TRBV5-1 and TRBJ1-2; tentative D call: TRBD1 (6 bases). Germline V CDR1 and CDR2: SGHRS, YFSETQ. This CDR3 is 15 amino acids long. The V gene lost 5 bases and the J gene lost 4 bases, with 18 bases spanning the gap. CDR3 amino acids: CASSPTGSPSYGYTF. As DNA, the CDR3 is TGCGCCAGCAGTCCAACAGGGTCCCCCAGCTATGGCTACACCTTC.

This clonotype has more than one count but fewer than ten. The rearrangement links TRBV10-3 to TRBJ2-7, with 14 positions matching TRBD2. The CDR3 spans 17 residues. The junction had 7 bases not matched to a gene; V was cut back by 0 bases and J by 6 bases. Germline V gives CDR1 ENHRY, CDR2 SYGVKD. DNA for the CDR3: TGTGCCATCAGTGAGTCGACTCAGGGACTAGCGGGAGCCGAGCAGTACTTC. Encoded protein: CAISESTQGLAGAEQYF.

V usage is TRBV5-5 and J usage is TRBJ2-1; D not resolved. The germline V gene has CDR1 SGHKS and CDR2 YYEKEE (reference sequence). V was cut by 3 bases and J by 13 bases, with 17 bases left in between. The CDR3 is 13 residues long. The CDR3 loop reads CASSWTTQETQFF. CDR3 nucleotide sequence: TGTGCCAGCAGCTGGACCACTCAAGAGACCCAGTTCTTC.

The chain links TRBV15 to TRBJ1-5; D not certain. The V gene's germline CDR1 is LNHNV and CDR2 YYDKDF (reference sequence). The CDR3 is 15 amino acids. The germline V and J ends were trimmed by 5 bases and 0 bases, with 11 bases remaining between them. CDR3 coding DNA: TGTGCCACCAGCGACCGTGACTATAGCAATCAGCCCCAGCATTTT. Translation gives CATSDRDYSNQPQHF.

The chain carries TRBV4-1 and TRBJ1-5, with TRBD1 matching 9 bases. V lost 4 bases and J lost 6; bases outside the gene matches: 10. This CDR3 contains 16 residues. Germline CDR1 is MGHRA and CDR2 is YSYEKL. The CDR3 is CASSPSGTGRRQPQHF. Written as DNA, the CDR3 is TGCGCCAGCAGCCCAAGCGGGACAGGGCGACGTCAGCCCCAGCATTTT.